Listed here is a single T cell receptor (beta chain). Sequencing was performed with immunoSEQ multiplex PCR; in TCRdb, only in-frame clones are kept and a portion is missing. The sample consists of roughly 150,000 clones, about nine tenths of them appearing once. This CDR3 comprises 15 residues. Germline CDR1 MNHEY, CDR2 SMNVEV (reference sequence). The ends were cut back, 5 bases at V and 3 bases at J, with 17 bases in the middle. The data derive from a study of blood T cell repertoires in COVID-19. The chain combines TRBV27 with TRBJ2-7; tentatively, D is TRBD1 (6 bases). The origin of this receptor is a woman between 65 and 79 years old with acute or convalescent COVID-19. Material for sequencing was peripheral blood. The CDR3 sequence is CASSRIGQPNYEQYV. CDR3 DNA: TGTGCCAGCAGTAGGATCGGACAGCCTAACTACGAGCAGTACGTC.